The entry that follows covers one T cell receptor (beta chain) sequence. J was trimmed by 2 bases and V by 2 bases; bases with no gene match: 9. Per the germline V gene, CDR1 is SNHLY and CDR2 is FYNNEI. The CDR3 spans 17 residues. Clones were sequenced by immunoSEQ multiplex PCR, and TCRdb holds only the in-frame ones, with some missing. The sample has about 150,000 clones; around 90% are singletons. The sample belongs to a study of control samples from healthy donors and cancer patients. Specimen: blood. This chain links TRBV2 with TRBJ2-3; 8 bases fit TRBD1. The receptor was isolated from a man between 25 and 39 years old in good health. CDR3 loop: CASSEPGQAAPTDTQYF. CDR3 nucleotides: TGTGCCAGCAGTGAACCGGGACAGGCAGCTCCCACAGATACGCAGTATTTT. Full variable domain (outside the CDR3, taken from reference TRBV2 and TRBJ2-3): EPEVTQTPSHQVTQMGQEVILRCVPISNHLYFYWYRQILGQKVEFLVSFYNNEISEKSEIFDDQFSVERPDGSNFTLKIRSTKLEDSAMYFCASSEPGQAAPTDTQYFGPGTRLTVL.